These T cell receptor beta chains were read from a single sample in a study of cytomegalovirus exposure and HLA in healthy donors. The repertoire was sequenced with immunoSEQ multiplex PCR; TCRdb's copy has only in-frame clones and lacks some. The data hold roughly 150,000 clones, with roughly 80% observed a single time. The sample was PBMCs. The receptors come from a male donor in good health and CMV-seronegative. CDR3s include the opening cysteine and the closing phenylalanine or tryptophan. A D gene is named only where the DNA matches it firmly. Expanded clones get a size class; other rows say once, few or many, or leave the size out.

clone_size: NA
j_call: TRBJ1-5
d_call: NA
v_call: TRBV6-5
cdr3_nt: TGTGCCAGCAGGAAGACAGCTAGCAATCAGCCCCAGCATTTT
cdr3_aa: CASRKTASNQPQHF

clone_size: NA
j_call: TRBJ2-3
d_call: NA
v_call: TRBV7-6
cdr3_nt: TGTGCCAGCAGCTTAGGATTGTACCAGGGCACAGATACGCAGTATTTT
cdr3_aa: CASSLGLYQGTDTQYF

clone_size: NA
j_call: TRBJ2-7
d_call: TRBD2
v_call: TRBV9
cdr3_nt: TGTGCCAGCAGCCCCCGGGAGGTACCCCACGAGCAGTACTTC
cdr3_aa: CASSPREVPHEQYF

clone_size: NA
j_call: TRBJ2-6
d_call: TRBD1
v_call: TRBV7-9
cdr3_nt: TGTGCCAGCAGCCCCCCCGGGACAGGGCTCTCTGGGGCCAACGTCCTGACTTTC
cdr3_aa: CASSPPGTGLSGANVLTF

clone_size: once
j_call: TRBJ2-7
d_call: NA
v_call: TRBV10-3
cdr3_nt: TGTGCCACCCTAAGTGATAAGCCAAAATACGAGCAGTACTTC
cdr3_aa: CATLSDKPKYEQYF

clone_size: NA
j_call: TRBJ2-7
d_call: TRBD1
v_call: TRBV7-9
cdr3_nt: TGTGCCAGCAGCTTTGACAGGGAGTTTCCCTACGAGCAGTACTTC
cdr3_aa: CASSFDREFPYEQYF

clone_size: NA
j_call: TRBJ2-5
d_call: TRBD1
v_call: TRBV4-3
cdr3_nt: TGCGCCAGCAGCCAAGATAGGGGCAGGGGGCTTTTAGGAGAGACCCAGTACTTC
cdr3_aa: CASSQDRGRGLLGETQYF

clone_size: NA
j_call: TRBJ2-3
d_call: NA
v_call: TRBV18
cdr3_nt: TGTGCCAGCTCACCACCGATGGAGGGACGTGTTACGCAGTATTTT
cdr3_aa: CASSPPMEGRVTQYF

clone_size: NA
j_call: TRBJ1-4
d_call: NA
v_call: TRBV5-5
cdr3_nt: TGTGCCAGCAGCTCCCAACGAGGGGGAGCAACTAATGAAAAACTGTTTTTT
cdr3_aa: CASSSQRGGATNEKLFF

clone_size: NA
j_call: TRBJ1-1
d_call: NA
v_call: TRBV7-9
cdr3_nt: TGTGCCAGCAGCGGCGGGCGGGGCGAAGCTTTCTTT
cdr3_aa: CASSGGRGEAFF

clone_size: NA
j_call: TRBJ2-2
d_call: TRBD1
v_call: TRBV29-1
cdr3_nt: TGCAGCGTTGAGCAGGGGGCGAACACCGGGGAGCTGTTTTTT
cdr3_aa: CSVEQGANTGELFF

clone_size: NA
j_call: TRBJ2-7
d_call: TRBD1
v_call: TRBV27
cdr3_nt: TGTGCCAGCAGTTTAAAGGACAGGGAGACCTACGAGCAGTACTTC
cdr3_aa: CASSLKDRETYEQYF

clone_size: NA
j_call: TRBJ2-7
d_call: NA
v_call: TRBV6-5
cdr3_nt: TGTGCCAGCAGCCCGACAGCGAAACCCTACGAGCAGTACTTC
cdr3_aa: CASSPTAKPYEQYF

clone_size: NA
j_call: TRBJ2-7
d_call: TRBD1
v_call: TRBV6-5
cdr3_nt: TGTGCCAGCAGCCAGGGGGAATCCTACGAGCAGTACTTC
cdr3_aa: CASSQGESYEQYF

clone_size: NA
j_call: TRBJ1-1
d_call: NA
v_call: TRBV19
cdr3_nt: TGTGCCAGTAGTATTTGGGCGAACACTGAAGCTTTCTTT
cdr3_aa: CASSIWANTEAFF

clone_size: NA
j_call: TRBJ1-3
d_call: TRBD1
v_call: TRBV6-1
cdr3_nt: TGTGCCAGCAGTGGACAGGGGGCTGTTGGAAACACCATATATTTT
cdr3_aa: CASSGQGAVGNTIYF

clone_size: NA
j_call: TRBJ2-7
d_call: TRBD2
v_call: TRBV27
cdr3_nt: TGTGCCAGCAGTTTGGGAGGGGTCGGCGAGCAGTACTTC
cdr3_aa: CASSLGGVGEQYF

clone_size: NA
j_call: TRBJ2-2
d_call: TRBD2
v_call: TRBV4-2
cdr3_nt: TGTGCCAGCAGCCTTAGCGGGGGGGCAAAGGACACCGGGGAGCTGTTTTTT
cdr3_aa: CASSLSGGAKDTGELFF

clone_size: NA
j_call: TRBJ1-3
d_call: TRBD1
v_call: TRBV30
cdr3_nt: TGTGCCTGGAGTGAAACAGGGGCTGGAAACACCATATATTTT
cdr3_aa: CAWSETGAGNTIYF

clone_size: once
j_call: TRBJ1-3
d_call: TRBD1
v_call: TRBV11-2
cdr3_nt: TGTGCCAGCAGCGCTAACAGGGGCTCTGGAAACACCATATATTTT
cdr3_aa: CASSANRGSGNTIYF

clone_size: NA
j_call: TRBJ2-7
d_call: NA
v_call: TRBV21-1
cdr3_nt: TGTGCCAGCAGCACAAGAGGGGGCGTCGGCTACGAGCAGTACTTC
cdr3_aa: CASSTRGGVGYEQYF

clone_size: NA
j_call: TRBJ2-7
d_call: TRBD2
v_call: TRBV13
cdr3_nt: TGTGCCAGCAGCCCGGGACTAGCGGGAGTGTGGGAGCAGTACTTC
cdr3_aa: CASSPGLAGVWEQYF

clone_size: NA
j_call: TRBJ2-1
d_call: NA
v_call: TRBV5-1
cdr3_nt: TGCGCCAGCAGCTTGGTGGGCAGGGGTACCTACAATGAGCAGTTCTTC
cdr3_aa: CASSLVGRGTYNEQFF

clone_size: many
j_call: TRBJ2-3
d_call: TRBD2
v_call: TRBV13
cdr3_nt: TGTGCCAGCATCCCAAGGGGTTCGGGGGGAGGGCCTATGAATACGCAGTATTTT
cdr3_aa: CASIPRGSGGGPMNTQYF

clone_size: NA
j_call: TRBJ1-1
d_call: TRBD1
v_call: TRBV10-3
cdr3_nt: TGTGCCATCGGGACAGGGTTTGTAACGACTGAAGCTTTCTTT
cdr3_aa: CAIGTGFVTTEAFF

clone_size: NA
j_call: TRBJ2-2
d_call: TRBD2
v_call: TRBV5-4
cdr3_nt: TGTGCCAGCAGCTCGCAGATAGCGGGAGGTGTCACCGGGGAGCTGTTTTTT
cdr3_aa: CASSSQIAGGVTGELFF

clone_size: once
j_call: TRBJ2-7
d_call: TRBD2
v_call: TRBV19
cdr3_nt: TGTGCCAGTAGTACCGCTGGACTAGCGGGAGGGAGATACGAGCAGTACTTC
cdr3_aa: CASSTAGLAGGRYEQYF

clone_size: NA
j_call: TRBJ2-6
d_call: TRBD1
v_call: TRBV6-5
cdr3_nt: TGTGCCAGCAGTTACGAGGGGGCTTCTGGGGCCAACGTCCTGACTTTC
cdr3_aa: CASSYEGASGANVLTF

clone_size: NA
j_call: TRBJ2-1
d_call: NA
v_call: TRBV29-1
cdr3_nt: TGCAGCGTTGAACCTCGGTCCGCGTACAATGAGCAGTTCTTC
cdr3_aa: CSVEPRSAYNEQFF

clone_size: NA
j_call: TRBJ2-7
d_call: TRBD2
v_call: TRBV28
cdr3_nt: TGTGCCAGCACACTACTAGCGGGAGGATTGGACGAGCAGTACTTC
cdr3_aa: CASTLLAGGLDEQYF

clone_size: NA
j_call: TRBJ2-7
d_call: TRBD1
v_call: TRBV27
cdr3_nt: TGTGCCAGCAGTTTAGGGACAGGATCCTACGAGCAGTACTTC
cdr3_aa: CASSLGTGSYEQYF

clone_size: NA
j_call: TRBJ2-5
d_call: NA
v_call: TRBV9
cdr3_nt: TGTGCCAGCAGCGGGCAGGGCGGGACCCAGTACTTC
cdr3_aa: CASSGQGGTQYF

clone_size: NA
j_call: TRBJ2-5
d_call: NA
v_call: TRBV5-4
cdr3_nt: TGTGCCAGCACCGGGACTCTCCAAGAGACCCAGTACTTC
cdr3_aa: CASTGTLQETQYF

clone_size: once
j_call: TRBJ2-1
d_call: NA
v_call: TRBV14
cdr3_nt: TGTGCCAGCAGCCTCAAACAGGGATTGGGCTACAATGAGCAGTTCTTC
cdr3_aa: CASSLKQGLGYNEQFF

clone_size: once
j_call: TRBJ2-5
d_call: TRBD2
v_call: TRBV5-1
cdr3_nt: TGCGCCAGCAGCTTGGAGGGGACTAGCTTAAGGGAGACCCAGTACTTC
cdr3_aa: CASSLEGTSLRETQYF

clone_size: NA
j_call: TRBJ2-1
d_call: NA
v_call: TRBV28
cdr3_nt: TGTGCCAGCGCTGCGGGGGCCCTGCAGCAGTTCTTC
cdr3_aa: CASAAGALQQFF

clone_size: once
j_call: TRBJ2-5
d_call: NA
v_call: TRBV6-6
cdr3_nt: TGTGCCAGCAGTTACAAGGCGGGATCGGCCCAAGAGACCCAGTACTTC
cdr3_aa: CASSYKAGSAQETQYF

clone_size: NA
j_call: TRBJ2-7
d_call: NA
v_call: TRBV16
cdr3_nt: TGTGCCAGCAGCCCCGACCGGGACAACTACGAGCAGTACTTC
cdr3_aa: CASSPDRDNYEQYF

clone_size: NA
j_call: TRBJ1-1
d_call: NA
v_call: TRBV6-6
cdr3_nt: TGTGCCAGCAGTTACAGGGAGGCGAACACTGAAGCTTTCTTT
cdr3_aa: CASSYREANTEAFF

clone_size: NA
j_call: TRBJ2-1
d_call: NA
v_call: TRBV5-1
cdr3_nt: TGCGCCAGCAGCTTGGTGGCCGGACACCGTGGAGATAGGAATGAGCAGTTCTTC
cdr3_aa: CASSLVAGHRGDRNEQFF

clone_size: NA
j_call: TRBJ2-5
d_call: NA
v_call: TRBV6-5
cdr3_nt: TGTGCCAGCAGTTATGGCAGGGGTGAGACCCAGTACTTC
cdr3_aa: CASSYGRGETQYF

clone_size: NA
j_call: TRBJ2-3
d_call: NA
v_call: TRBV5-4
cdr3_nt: TGTGCCAGCAGCGAATCTAGTCACAGCACAGATACGCAGTATTTT
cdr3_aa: CASSESSHSTDTQYF

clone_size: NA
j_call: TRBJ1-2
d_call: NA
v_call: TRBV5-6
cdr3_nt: TGTGCCAGCAGCTTGGCTGGGGGCTATGGCTACCCCTTC
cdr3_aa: CASSLAGGYGYPF

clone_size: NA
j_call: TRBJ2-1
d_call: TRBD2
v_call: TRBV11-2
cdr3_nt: TGTGCCAGCGGTCTAGCGGGAGTGTCCAATGAGCAGTTCTTC
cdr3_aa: CASGLAGVSNEQFF

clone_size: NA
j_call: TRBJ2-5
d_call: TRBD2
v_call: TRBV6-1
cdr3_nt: TGTGCCAGCAGTGAACTAGCGGGGTCTCAAGAGACCCAGTACTTC
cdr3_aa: CASSELAGSQETQYF

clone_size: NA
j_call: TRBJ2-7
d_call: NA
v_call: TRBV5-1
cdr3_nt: TGCGCCAGCAGCTTGTCCCGACACCGGGAGCAGTACTTC
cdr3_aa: CASSLSRHREQYF

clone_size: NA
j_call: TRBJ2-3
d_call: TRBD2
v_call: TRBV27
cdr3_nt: TGTGCCAGCAGTTTACAAGATAGCGGGACCCTCGATACGCAGTATTTT
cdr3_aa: CASSLQDSGTLDTQYF

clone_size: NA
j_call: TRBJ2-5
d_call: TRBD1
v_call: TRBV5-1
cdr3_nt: TGCGCCAGCAGCTTACAGGGGCAGGAAGCGGAGACCCAGTACTTC
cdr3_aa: CASSLQGQEAETQYF

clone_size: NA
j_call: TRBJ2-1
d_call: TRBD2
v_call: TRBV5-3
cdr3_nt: TGTGCCATACTGCCCCCGGGGGGGGGTTACAATGAGCAGTTCTTC
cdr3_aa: CAILPPGGGYNEQFF

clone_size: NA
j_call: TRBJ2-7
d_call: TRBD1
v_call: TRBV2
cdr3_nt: TGTGCCAGCAGTCCCGGGACAGGGAACGAGCAGTACTTC
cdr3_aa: CASSPGTGNEQYF

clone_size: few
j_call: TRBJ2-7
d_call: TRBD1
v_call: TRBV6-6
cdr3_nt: TGTGCCAGCAGTTACGACAGGGATACCTACGAGCAGTACTTC
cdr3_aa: CASSYDRDTYEQYF

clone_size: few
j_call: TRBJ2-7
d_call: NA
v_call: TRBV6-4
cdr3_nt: TGTGCCAGCAGTGAAATACAGGGCGGCGAGCAGTACTTC
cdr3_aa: CASSEIQGGEQYF

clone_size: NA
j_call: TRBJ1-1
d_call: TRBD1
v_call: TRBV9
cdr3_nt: TGTGCCAGCAGCGCGACAGGGCTGCTGATGAACACTGAAGCTTTCTTT
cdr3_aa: CASSATGLLMNTEAFF